The clone carrying this T cell receptor beta chain was counted a few times. One junction end disagrees with the germline gene, perhaps due to a read error. This specimen comes from a study of OX40 agonist ivuxolimab in advanced cancers. Germline assignment: CDR1 SGHRS and CDR2 YFSETQ. CDR3 size: 16 residues. Only in-frame clones appear in the TCRdb table, and some are missing; sequencing was by immunoSEQ multiplex PCR. Of around 70,000 clones listed, around four fifths are singletons. The TCR was taken from an adult with an advanced solid tumor such as melanoma, head and neck, liver or kidney cancer. This sequence joins TRBV5-1 and TRBJ2-5; the D gene is possibly TRBD2 (6 bases). The sample in question was CD4+ or CD8+ T cells sorted from blood, obtained in a trial of the OX40 agonist ivuxolimab. The CDR3 is CASSLEGDRGGETQYF. In DNA, the CDR3 is TGCGCCAGCAGTTTGGAGGGAGACAGAGGAGGAGAGACCCAGTACTTC. Full variable domain (rest looked up from reference TRBV5-1 and TRBJ2-5): KAGVTQTPRYLIKTRGQQVTLSCSPISGHRSVSWYQQTPGQGLQFLFEYFSETQRNKGNFPGRFSGRQFSNSRSEMNVSTLELGDSALYLCASSLEGDRGGETQYFGPGTRLLVL.